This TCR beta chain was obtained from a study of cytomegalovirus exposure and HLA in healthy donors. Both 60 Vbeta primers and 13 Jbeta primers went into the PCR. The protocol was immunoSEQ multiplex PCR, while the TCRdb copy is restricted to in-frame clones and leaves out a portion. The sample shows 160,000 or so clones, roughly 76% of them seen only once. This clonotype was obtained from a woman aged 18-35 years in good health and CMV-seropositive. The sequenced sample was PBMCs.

This CDR3 reads CASSLTGGADTQYF. For the CDR3, the DNA is TGTGCCAGCAGCCTGACGGGGGGGGCAGATACGCAGTATTTT. The chain couples TRBV2 to TRBJ2-3; the match to TRBD2 covers 8 bases. V trimming: 6 bases; J trimming: 4 bases; junction bases outside the gene matches: 6. CDR1 and CDR2 from the germline V gene are SNHLY and FYNNEI. This CDR3 has 14 amino acids.